This entry is about one T cell receptor (beta chain). Its specificity is unknown. This specimen belongs to a study of T cell responses to AZD1222 COVID-19 vaccine. Study-wide points: The study found vaccine-associated CD4 TCRs spanning spike, dominant at 160-218 and 743-854. The sample set comprised mostly white British donors with more females, and clonal diversity was possibly underestimated. Only a handful of people who got AZD1222 tested seropositive at baseline.

V gave up 7 bases and J gave up 6 bases, with 6 bases separating them. There are 11 residues in the CDR3. The germline CDR1 and CDR2 sequences are LNHDA and SQIVND (reference sequence). Measured with immunoSEQ multiplex PCR; TCRdb has only the in-frame clones, and not every one. The sample lists under 200,000 clones, 85% to 90% seen once, with less than 3% in the top ten. V gene TRBV19 combines with J gene TRBJ2-2, with D unresolved. The sequence came from an adult in good health. The sample was peripheral blood, taken on day 0 of MenACWY control vaccination. The CDR3 DNA follows: TGTGCCAGTATCCACCCCGGGGAGCTGTTTTTT. Translation: CASIHPGELFF.